This TCR beta chain was profiled in a study of cytomegalovirus exposure and HLA in healthy donors (dated by TCRdb to the late 2010s). Study-level background: In an earlier analysis of approximately 500 of the donors, approximately 260 Gb of sequence data and 100 million or so unique TCR beta sequences from some 170 million T cells were reported. An early release covering around 630 HLA-typed donors comprised 250 to 350 gigabases of sequencing data and 65 million to 100 million unique TCR sequences. The genetic ancestry cluster associated with self-reported Caucasian donors included 70% to 85% of the roughly 400 genotyped donors. The study aimed to test whether signatures of past pathogen exposure could be identified by cataloging public T cell receptors. Using immunosequencing, the study profiled T cell repertoires from about 620 subjects and related those repertoires to cytomegalovirus serostatus. Along with the roughly 710-subject first cohort, a separate validation cohort of over 90 different subjects was used. To predict cytomegalovirus infection status, the study brought together high-throughput TCR immunosequencing, statistical association of individual TCRs with disease status, and machine learning. A later analysis re-analyzed previously published TCR beta repertoires from 550 to 700 donors and added high-resolution HLA genotyping to study TCR occurrence patterns. The later analysis used no new phenotypic data to find candidate immune exposures, relying instead on TCR beta sequences and their occurrence across donors. To decide whether each TCR beta V gene segment behaved as functional or pseudogenic, an earlier analysis of 587 of the donors relied on high-throughput TCR beta sequencing. Donor age, sex, ethnicity and CMV serostatus were collected together with the repertoire data. A later genetic analysis used genome-wide SNP genotypes for about 65% of the roughly 670 donors, treating that subset as a discovery cohort. Every discovery cohort repertoire had been produced on one sequencing platform. HLA typing included class I and class II loci at four-digit resolution. The number of typed donors differed by locus: about 620-640 for A, B, C, DRB1 and DQB1; roughly 510 for DQA1; approximately 600 for DPA1; and roughly 490 for DPB1. Four to six DR-DQ haplotypes were handled as single units for association and clustering because linkage in the cohort was strong. On average, 235,054 unique TCR beta nucleotide sequences were sequenced per donor among some 430 genotyped donors of the cohort, with 15% to 20% of those sequences being non-productive. General conclusions and limits of the study: Because counts were too low, seventeen rarely observed V segments, including chromosome 9 orphons, were excluded from the earlier analysis of some 590 of the donors. A later genetic analysis associated a missense DCLRE1C variant with V-gene and J-gene trimming of TCR beta chains, and an independent cohort replicated the association. Compared with the roughly 720-donor mean, donors in an Asian-associated ancestry cluster had fewer N-insertions in productive TCRs, according to a later genetic analysis. Because HLA typing was missing for some donors at each locus, association tests included only the typed subset. Several of the top co-occurrence clusters appeared to be linked to parvovirus B19, influenza, CMV and Epstein-Barr virus, according to a later analysis. A later analysis found that HLA-associated TCR beta chains were more clonally expanded and had lower generation probabilities than equally common non-associated chains. Correlated functional status among segregating V segments might reflect linkage disequilibrium, but an unknown experimental factor could not be ruled out. A further reported finding was that TCR beta sequences accurately predicted the HLA-A and HLA-B alleles for most subjects in the first cohort. In a later analysis, about 16,000 TCR beta sequences were associated with specific HLA alleles at a false discovery rate of 0.05. Presence/absence analyses assumed roughly uniform sequencing depth across donors, an assumption that may not hold. Cytomegalovirus status was reported to be diagnosed by the classifier with high specificity and sensitivity in both the original and validation cohorts. When HLA alleles, especially DR and DQ, strongly co-occurred, attributing TCR associations to individual alleles was difficult. Only TCR beta chains were sequenced in this cohort, and the absence of alpha or paired-chain data limited detectable features. In vitro tests confirmed that three of the cytomegalovirus-associated TCR beta chains recognize cytomegalovirus antigens. The authors suggested that the approach could potentially be extended to other disease states and immunological phenotypes. In a later analysis, the rate of TCR association differed among HLA loci, with DRB1 alleles having the most associated TCRs and HLA-C alleles having the fewest. Across donors, most TCR sequences were observed very rarely, whereas some public TCRs were present in many individuals. In an earlier analysis of roughly 560 of the donors, most TCR beta V segments were observed in productive rearrangements about 90% or about 30% of the time, broadly matching IMGT annotations. Most CMV-associated TCR beta chains appeared to be HLA-restricted in a later analysis, and the HLA associations seemed to be driven largely by CMV exposure. A cluster of highly shared sequence variants was judged likely to be a technical artifact of the sequencing pipeline. In the study, about 150 TCR beta chains were listed as associated with cytomegalovirus. CMV serostatus was the only immune exposure information available for the cohort.

In total, 666 healthy bone marrow donors made up the cohort. At the time of sampling, all cohort members were nominally healthy, though unrecorded immune exposures were likely present. The donor tested CMV seronegative, placing the donor among the approximately 400 seronegative members of the cohort. Each donor provided a peripheral blood sample, and peripheral blood mononuclear cells were used for TCR beta sequencing. The Qiagen DNeasy Blood Extraction Kit was used to extract genomic DNA from the blood cell samples. About this clone itself: Which antigen it targets is not known. Compared with germline, one end of the junction differs, possibly owing to a read error.

Library construction relied on the immunoSEQ multiplex PCR assay. For the multiplex PCR, a mixture combining 60 forward primers for TCR Vbeta segments and 13 reverse primers for TCR Jbeta segments was used. The CDR3 region of rearranged TCR beta genes was amplified from genomic DNA by a multiplex PCR assay. The Illumina HiSeq System was used to sequence the amplified TCR beta libraries as 87-base-pair reads. Per the authors' processing: A later analysis tallied some 79 million unique TCR beta chains across the 666 repertoires, and some 10 million of those chains were shared by two or more donors. A nearest-neighbor algorithm error-corrected the raw reads and collapsed the reads into unique sequences, merging closely related sequences to remove PCR and sequencing errors. Alignment of CDR3 sequences to IMGT reference sequences was used to assign V, D and J gene segments. For a sequence to be retained, at least a six-nucleotide match to both a V gene segment and a J gene segment was required. Rearrangements were called productive when the CDR3 lacked stop codons and stayed in frame with V and J; all others were non-productive. CDR3 was defined according to IMGT convention as the region running from the second conserved V-encoded cysteine to the conserved J-encoded phenylalanine. In an earlier analysis of approximately 500 of the donors, sequences lacking an unambiguous match to a single V gene segment were excluded. In an earlier analysis of some 590 of the donors, V segments were called functional above 56.7% productive rearrangements and were called segregating when the between-donor standard deviation exceeded 5%. To diagnose cytomegalovirus status from the catalog of TCR beta chain sequences, a statistical classification framework was built. A later analysis assigned V and J genes by comparing TCR nucleotide sequences with IMGT/GENE-DB human TR gene sequences. In a later analysis, CDR3 sequences and most-parsimonious VDJ recombination scenarios were assigned using the TCRdist pipeline. In a later analysis, each TCR beta chain was defined by its CDR3 amino acid sequence together with its V-gene family, and reads without a unique V-gene family were excluded. In a later analysis, approximately 590 highly shared, low-generation-probability nucleotide sequences were removed to address suspected cross-contamination and a sequencing artifact. For each public chain, a later analysis derived a clonal expansion index from normalized ranks of inferred template counts within each repertoire. Generation probabilities in a later analysis came from a VDJ recombination model fitted to out-of-frame rearrangements, and those results were checked against IGoR. In a later analysis, TCR-TCR, TCR-HLA and TCR-CMV co-occurrence was scored with hypergeometric tests, and a repertoire-size bias correction was applied to TCR pairs. A later analysis estimated false discovery rates by permuting HLA or CMV assignments 20 times. A later analysis grouped co-occurring TCRs with DBSCAN, adding TCRdist sequence similarity when clustering within HLA-allele-positive subsets. For co-occurrence clustering, repertoires with fewer than 30,000 or more than 120,000 public chains were excluded, along with roughly 5 repertoires with anomalous nucleotide sharing. Held by TCRdb, this immuneACCESS table contains in-frame sequences only and omits some clones. Under half of the omission traces to an unresolved V gene where checked; the cause of the rest is unknown. The V and J calls and clone size come from that table; D and trimming were worked out from the DNA. In all, the sample holds hundreds of thousands of clones, and over 60% of those were seen once. 1.5% to 2% of the sample lies in the top ten.

The sample taken for sequencing was PBMCs. This TCR was sampled from a male donor in good health and CMV-seronegative.

The CDR3 region reads CASSLVDGREYEQYF. In nucleotide form, the sequence is TGTGCTAGCAGCTTAGTCGATGGCAGGGAATACGAGCAGTACTTC. The receptor chain draws on TRBV7-7 and TRBJ2-7; TRBD1 is possibly the D segment (5 matching bases). CDR1 and CDR2 are read off the germline V gene (reference sequence) as SSHAT and FNYEAQ. The CDR3 holds 15 amino acids from the cysteine to the phenylalanine. Solely the CDR3 DNA is kept, with 45 bases framed from the first base. The variable domain in full, with residues beyond the CDR3 obtained from the reference TRBV7-7 and TRBJ2-7 genes, is GAGVSQSPRYKVTKRGQDVTLRCDPISSHATLYWYQQALGQGPEFLTYFNYEAQPDKSGLPSDRFSAERPEGSISTLTIQRTEQRDSAMYRCASSLVDGREYEQYFGPGTRLTVT.